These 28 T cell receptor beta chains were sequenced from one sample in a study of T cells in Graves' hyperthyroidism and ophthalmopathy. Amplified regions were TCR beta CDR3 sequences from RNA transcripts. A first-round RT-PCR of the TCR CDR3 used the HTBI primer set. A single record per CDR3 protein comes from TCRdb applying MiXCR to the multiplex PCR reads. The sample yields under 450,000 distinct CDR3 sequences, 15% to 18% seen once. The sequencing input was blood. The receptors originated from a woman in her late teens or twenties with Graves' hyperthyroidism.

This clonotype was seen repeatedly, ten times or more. The CDR3: CASSYRRTDFPYEQYF. DNA for the CDR3: TGTGCCAGCAGTTATAGGCGGACCGACTTCCCCTACGAGCAGTACTTC. The chain uses TRBV6-1 and TRBJ2-7; D not certain. The V end was cut by 5 bases, the J end by 2 bases, with 19 bases between. From germline, CDR1 is MNHNS and CDR2 SASEGT. The CDR3 loop spans 16 amino acids.

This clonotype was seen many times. Written as DNA, the CDR3 is TGTGCCAGCAGCTCTAGCGGGTACAATGAGCAGTTCTTC. Protein: CASSSSGYNEQFF. The chain employs TRBV11-2 and TRBJ2-1, with 8 nucleotides matching TRBD2. The junction had 0 bases not matched to a gene; V was cut back by 4 bases and J by 4 bases. The CDR3 contains 13 residues. Germline V gene data show CDR1 as SGHAT and CDR2 as FQNNGV. Using reference TRBV11-2 and TRBJ2-1 for the parts outside the CDR3, the full variable domain is EAGVAQSPRYKIIEKRQSVAFWCNPISGHATLYWYQQILGQGPKLLIQFQNNGVVDDSQLPKDRFSAERLKGVDSTLKIQPAKLEDSAVYLCASSSSGYNEQFFGPGTRLTVL.

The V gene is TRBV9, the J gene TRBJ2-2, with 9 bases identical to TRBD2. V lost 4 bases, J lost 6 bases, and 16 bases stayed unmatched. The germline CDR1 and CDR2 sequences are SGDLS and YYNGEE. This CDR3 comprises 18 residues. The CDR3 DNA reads TGTGCCAGCAGCATAAGGGCGGGGGGGCGGAGGCCTTCCGGGGAGCTGTTTTTT. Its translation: CASSIRAGGRRPSGELFF.

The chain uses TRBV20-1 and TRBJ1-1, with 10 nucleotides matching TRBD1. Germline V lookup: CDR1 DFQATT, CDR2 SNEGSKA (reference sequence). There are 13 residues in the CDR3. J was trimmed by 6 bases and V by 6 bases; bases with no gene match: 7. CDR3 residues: CSAEGQGSAEAFF. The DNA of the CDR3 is TGCAGTGCCGAGGGACAGGGGAGCGCTGAAGCTTTCTTT.

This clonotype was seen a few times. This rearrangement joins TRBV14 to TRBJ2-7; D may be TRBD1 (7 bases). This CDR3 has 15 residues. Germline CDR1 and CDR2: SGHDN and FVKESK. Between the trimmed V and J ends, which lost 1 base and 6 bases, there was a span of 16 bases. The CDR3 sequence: CASSQGRTGGSEQYF. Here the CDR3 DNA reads TGTGCCAGCAGCCAAGGGAGGACAGGAGGGTCCGAGCAGTACTTC.

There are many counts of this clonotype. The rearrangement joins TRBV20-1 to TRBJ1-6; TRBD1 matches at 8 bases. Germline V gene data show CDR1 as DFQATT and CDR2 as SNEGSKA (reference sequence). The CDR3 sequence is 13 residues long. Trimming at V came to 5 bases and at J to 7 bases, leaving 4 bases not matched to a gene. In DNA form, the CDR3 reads TGCAGTGCTCCTCGACAGGGGAATTCACCCCTCCACTTT. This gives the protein CSAPRQGNSPLHF.

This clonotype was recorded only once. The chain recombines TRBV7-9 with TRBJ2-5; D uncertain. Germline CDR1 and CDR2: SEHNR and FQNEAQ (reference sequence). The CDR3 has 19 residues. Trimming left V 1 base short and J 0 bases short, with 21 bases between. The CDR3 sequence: CASSLVLNTAQMYQETQYF. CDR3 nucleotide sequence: TGTGCCAGCAGCTTAGTTTTAAATACTGCACAAATGTACCAAGAGACCCAGTACTTC.

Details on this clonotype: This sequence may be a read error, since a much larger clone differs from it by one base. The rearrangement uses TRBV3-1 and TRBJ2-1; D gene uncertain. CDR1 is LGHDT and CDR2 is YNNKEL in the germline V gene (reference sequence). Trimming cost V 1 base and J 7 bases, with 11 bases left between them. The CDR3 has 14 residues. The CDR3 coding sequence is TGTGCCAGCAGCCAAGGGGTAGCAGCGAATGAGCAGTTCTTC. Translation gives CASSQGVAANEQFF.

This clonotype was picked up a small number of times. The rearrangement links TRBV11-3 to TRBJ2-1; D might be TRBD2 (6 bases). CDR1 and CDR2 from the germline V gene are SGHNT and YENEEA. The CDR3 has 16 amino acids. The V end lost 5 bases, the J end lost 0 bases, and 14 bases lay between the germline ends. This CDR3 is CASSTDLASSYNEQFF. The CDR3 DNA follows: TGTGCCAGCAGCACAGACCTAGCGAGCTCCTACAATGAGCAGTTCTTC.

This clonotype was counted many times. Written as DNA, the CDR3 is TGTGCCAGCGAGGCGGGGGGGGCTGCAGATACGCAGTATTTT. This translates into CASEAGGAADTQYF. V usage is TRBV7-2 and J usage is TRBJ2-3, with 9 bases fitting TRBD2. CDR1 is SGHTA and CDR2 is FQGNSA in the germline V gene. The CDR3 spans 14 residues. The V segment lost 8 bases and the J segment 4 bases; nucleotides outside the gene matches: 7.

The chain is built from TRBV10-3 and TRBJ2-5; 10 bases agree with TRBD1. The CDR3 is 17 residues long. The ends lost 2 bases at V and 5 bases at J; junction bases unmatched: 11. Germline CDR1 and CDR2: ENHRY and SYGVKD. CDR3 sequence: CAISERGIGQGGETQYF. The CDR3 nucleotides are TGTGCCATCAGTGAGCGTGGTATTGGACAGGGGGGGGAGACCCAGTACTTC.

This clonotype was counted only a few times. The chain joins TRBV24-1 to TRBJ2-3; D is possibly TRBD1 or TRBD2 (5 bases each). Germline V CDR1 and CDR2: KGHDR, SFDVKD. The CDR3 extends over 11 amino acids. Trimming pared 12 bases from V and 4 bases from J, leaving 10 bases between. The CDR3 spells CASGASDTQYF. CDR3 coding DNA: TGTGCCTCCGGGGCCTCAGATACGCAGTATTTT.

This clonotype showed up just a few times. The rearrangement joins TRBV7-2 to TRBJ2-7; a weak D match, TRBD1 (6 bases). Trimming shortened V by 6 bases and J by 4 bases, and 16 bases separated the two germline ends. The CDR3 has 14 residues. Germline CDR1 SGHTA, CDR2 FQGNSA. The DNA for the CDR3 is TGTGCCAGCAGTCCCAATCAGGGGCCATACGAGCAGTACTTC. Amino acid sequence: CASSPNQGPYEQYF.

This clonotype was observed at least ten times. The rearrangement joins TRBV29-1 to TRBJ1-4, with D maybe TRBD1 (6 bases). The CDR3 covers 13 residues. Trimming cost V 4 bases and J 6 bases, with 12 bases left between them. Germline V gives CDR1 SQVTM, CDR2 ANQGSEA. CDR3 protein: CSVGRGGDEKLFF. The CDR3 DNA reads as TGCAGCGTTGGGCGAGGGGGTGATGAAAAACTGTTTTTT.

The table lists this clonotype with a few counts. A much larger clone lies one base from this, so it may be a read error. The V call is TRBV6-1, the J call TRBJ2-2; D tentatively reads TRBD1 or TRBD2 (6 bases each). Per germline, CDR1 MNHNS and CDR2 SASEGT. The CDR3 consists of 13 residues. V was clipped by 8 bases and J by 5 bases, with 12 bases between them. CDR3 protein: CASQGGRTGELFF. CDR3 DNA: TGTGCCAGCCAAGGGGGGCGGACCGGGGAGCTGTTTTTT.

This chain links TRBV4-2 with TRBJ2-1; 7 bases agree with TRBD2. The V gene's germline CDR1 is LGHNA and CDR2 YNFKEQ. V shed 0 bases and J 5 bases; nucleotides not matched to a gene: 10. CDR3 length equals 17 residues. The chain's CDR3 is CASSQDFLASGDNEQFF. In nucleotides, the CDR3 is TGTGCCAGCAGCCAAGATTTCCTGGCTAGCGGCGACAATGAGCAGTTCTTC.

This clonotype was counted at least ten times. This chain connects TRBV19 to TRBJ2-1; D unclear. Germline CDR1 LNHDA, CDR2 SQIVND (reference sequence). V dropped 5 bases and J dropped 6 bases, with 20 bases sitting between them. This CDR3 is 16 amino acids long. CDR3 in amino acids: CASSLTPGPRINEQFF. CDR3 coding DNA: TGTGCCAGTAGTCTAACCCCGGGCCCGAGGATCAATGAGCAGTTCTTC. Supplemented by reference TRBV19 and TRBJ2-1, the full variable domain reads DGGITQSPKYLFRKEGQNVTLSCEQNLNHDAMYWYRQDPGQGLRLIYYSQIVNDFQKGDIAEGYSVSREKKESFPLTVTSAQKNPTAFYLCASSLTPGPRINEQFFGPGTRLTVL.

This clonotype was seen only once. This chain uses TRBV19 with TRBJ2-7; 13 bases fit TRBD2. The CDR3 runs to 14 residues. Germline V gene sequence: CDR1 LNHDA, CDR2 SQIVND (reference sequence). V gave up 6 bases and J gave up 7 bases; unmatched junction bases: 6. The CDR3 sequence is CASSGLAGAGEQYF. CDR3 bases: TGTGCCAGTAGCGGACTAGCGGGAGCGGGGGAGCAGTACTTC.

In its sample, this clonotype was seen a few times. CDR3 loop: CAGGQAMNTEAFF. The CDR3, as DNA: TGTGCCGGTGGGCAGGCCATGAACACTGAAGCTTTCTTT. The chain has TRBV6-1 and TRBJ1-1; D unresolved. CDR3 length: 13 residues. Germline V gene sequence: CDR1 MNHNS, CDR2 SASEGT. Trimming took off 11 bases at V and 0 bases at J, with 13 bases between the two ends.

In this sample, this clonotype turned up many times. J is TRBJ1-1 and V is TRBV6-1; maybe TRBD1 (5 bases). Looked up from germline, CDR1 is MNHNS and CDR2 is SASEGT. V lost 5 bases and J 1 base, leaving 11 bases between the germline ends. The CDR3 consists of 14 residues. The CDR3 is CASSFWGENTEAFF. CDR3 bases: TGTGCCAGCAGTTTTTGGGGCGAGAACACTGAAGCTTTCTTT.

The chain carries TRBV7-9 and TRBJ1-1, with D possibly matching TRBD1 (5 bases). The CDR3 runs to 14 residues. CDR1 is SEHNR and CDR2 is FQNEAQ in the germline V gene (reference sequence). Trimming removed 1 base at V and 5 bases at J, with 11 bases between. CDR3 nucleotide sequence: TGTGCCAGCAGCTTAGACCAGGGCAGTACTGAAGCTTTCTTT. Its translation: CASSLDQGSTEAFF.

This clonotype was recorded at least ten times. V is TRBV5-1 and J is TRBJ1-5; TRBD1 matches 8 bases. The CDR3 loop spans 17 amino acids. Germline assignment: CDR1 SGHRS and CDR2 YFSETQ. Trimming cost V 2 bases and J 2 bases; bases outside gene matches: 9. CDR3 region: CASSFKAGGQGNQPQHF. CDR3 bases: TGCGCCAGCAGCTTTAAAGCCGGGGGACAGGGCAATCAGCCCCAGCATTTT.

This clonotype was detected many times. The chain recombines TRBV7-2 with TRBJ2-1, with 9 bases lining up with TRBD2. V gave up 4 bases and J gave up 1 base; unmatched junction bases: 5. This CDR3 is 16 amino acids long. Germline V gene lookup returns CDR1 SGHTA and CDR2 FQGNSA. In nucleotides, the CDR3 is TGTGCCAGCAGCTCACACAGCGGGGGGTCCTACAATGAGCAGTTCTTC. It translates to CASSSHSGGSYNEQFF. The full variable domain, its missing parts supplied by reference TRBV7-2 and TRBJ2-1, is GAGVSQSPSNKVTEKGKDVELRCDPISGHTALYWYRQSLGQGLEFLIYFQGNSAPDKSGLPSDRFSAERTGGSVSTLTIQRTQQEDSAVYLCASSSHSGGSYNEQFFGPGTRLTVL.

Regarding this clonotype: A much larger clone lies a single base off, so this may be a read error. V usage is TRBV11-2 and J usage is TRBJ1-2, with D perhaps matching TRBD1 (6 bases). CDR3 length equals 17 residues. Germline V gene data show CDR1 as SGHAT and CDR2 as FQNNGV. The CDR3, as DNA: TGTGCCAGCAGCTTAATGAGGGGACACGTGGGGAACTATGGCTGCACCTTC. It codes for CASSLMRGHVGNYGCTF.

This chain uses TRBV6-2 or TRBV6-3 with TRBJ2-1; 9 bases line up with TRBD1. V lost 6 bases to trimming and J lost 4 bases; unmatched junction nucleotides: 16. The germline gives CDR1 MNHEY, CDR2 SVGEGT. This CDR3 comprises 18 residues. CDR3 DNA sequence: TGTGCCAGCAGCTACCCGGGACAGGGACCCTCGACGTACAATGAGCAGTTCTTC. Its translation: CASSYPGQGPSTYNEQFF.

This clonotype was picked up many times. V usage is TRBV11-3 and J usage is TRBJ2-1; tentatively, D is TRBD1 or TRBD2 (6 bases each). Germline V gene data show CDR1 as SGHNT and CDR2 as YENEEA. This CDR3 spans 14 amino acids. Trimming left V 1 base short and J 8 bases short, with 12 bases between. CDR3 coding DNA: TGTGCCAGCAGCTTAGTAAGGGGGGCCCATGAGCAGTTCTTC. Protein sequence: CASSLVRGAHEQFF.

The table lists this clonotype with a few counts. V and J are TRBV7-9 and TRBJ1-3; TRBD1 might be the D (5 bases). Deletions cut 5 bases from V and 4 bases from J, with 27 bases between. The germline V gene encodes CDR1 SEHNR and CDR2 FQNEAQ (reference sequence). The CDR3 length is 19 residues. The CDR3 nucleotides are TGTGCCAGCAGCCCACGGGGAGGGGCTGGCCTCCGGACGGGAAACACCATATATTTT. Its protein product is CASSPRGGAGLRTGNTIYF.

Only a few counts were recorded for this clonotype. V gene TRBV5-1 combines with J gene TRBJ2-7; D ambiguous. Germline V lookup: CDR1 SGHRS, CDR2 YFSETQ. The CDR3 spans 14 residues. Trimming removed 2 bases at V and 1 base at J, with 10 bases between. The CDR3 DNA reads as TGCGCCAGCAGCTTCAACAGTGGTTCCTACGAGCAGTACTTC. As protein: CASSFNSGSYEQYF.